The present T cell receptor beta chain was sequenced within a study of blood T cell repertoires in COVID-19. On the study more broadly: Samples came from the United States, Italy and Spain, spanning acute and convalescent COVID-19. PBMCs, B-cell-depleted T cells, or T cells were the source of the cDNA or gDNA that made up the material.

Authors' methods: Estimates of nucleated cell counts were drawn from the amplification of reference gene primers. Sequenced by immunoSEQ multiplex PCR; TCRdb stores in-frame clones only, minus some. Clone size and the V and J calls come from that table; the DNA yielded D and trimming. The sample has 250,000 to 300,000 clones, approximately 85% seen once; the top ten hold roughly 0.8%. CDR1 SGHVS and CDR2 FQNEAQ come from the germline V gene. The V and J ends lost 0 bases and 7 bases, in that order; junction bases with no gene match: 0. There are 12 residues in the CDR3. Sequencing was done on a sample of peripheral blood. The source is a woman in her thirties with acute or convalescent COVID-19. The chain uses TRBV7-8 and TRBJ2-7, with 7 bases matching TRBD2. CDR3 bases: TGTGCCAGCAGCTTAGCGGGGGGGGAGCAGTACTTC. It translates to CASSLAGGEQYF.